Listed here is a single T cell receptor (beta chain). What it binds is not known. This entry comes from a study of blood T cells in healthy people across ages. Study results and caveats: The percentage of naive T cells correlated strongly with TCR beta diversity. A roughly linear fall in TCR beta diversity per million T cells was seen with increasing age.

Alongside a J-beta primer mix, a sample-barcoded 5' primer served in a second PCR lasting roughly 7 to 11 cycles. All cDNA molecules were each tagged by a template-switch adaptor with 12 random nucleotides. TCRdb re-analysed the 5' RACE reads in MiXCR, keeping a single row per CDR3 protein. The sample contains about 640,000 distinct CDR3 sequences, roughly 41% of which appear only once. V was clipped by 0 bases and J by 10 bases, with 10 bases between them. This CDR3 spans 13 amino acids. Per germline, CDR1 PRHDT and CDR2 FYEKMQ (reference sequence). The TCR comes from a man older than 75 in good health. This sequence joins TRBV13 and TRBJ2-1; D gene uncertain. The sample consisted of blood. The chain's CDR3 is CASSLGVTYEQFF. Written as DNA, the CDR3 is TGTGCCAGCAGCTTAGGCGTAACCTACGAGCAGTTCTTC.